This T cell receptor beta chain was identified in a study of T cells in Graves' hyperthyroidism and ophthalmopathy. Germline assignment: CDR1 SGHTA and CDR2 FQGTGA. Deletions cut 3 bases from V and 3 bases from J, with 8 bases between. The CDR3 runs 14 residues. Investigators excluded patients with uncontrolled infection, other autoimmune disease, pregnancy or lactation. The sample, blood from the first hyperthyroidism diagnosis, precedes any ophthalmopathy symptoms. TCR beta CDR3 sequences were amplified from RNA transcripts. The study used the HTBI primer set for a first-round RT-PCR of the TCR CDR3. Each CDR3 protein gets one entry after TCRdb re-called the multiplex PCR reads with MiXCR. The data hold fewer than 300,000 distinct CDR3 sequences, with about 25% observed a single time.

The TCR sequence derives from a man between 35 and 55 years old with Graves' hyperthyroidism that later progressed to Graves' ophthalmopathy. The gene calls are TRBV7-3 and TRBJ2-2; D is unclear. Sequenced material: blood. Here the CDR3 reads CASSFNGDTGELFF. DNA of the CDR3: TGTGCCAGCAGCTTCAACGGCGACACCGGGGAGCTGTTTTTT.